Shown below are 28 T cell receptor beta chains from a single sample sequenced in a study of shared clonotypes between healthy human individuals. The table came from immunoSEQ multiplex PCR; TCRdb's copy has only in-frame clones and leaves some out. The sample holds about 1 million clones, approximately 70% seen once. Sequencing was carried out using memory CD4+ T cells sorted from blood. Subset described: CD45RA-negative fraction. These receptors came from a man younger than 30 in good health.

The V call is TRBV28, the J call TRBJ2-7; 10 bases are a match to TRBD1. The germline V gene has CDR1 MDHEN and CDR2 SYDVKM. The CDR3 has 17 amino acids. Trimming took 0 bases from V and 2 from J; bases not matched to a gene: 7. The CDR3 is CASSLWAKGQGTYEQYF. DNA of the CDR3: TGTGCCAGCAGTTTATGGGCGAAGGGACAGGGGACCTACGAGCAGTACTTC.

The chain has TRBV29-1 and TRBJ1-2; 9 bases fit TRBD1. This CDR3 contains 16 residues. J gave up 2 bases and V 7 bases, and 14 bases lay outside the gene matches. Germline CDR1 reads SQVTM; CDR2 reads ANQGSEA. The CDR3 nucleotides are TGCAGCGCTACCGGGACAGGGAGCGAGTCCAACTATGGCTACACCTTC. Translated, it gives CSATGTGSESNYGYTF.

Comment on this clone: Within the sample, other DNA sequences also encode this same CDR3. CDR3 DNA: TGTGCCTGGAGTGTTAAGGGGTTAAGGGAAAAACTGTTTTTT. This gives the protein CAWSVKGLREKLFF. The J gene is TRBJ1-4, the V gene TRBV30; D is perhaps TRBD1 (5 bases). The V gene lost 0 bases and the J gene lost 8 bases, with 13 bases spanning the gap. The CDR3 is 14 amino acids. In germline, CDR1 is GTSNPN, CDR2 SVGIG (reference sequence).

The V gene is TRBV11-2, the J gene TRBJ1-1, with a tentative D call TRBD1 (6 bases). The germline V and J ends were trimmed by 5 bases and 2 bases, with 9 bases remaining between them. CDR1 and CDR2 from the germline V gene are SGHAT and FQNNGV. CDR3 length: 13 amino acids. As DNA, the CDR3 is TGTGCCAGCAGCCAGGGGTTCAACACTGAAGCTTTCTTT. It encodes CASSQGFNTEAFF.

This sequence joins TRBV11-2 and TRBJ1-5; a weak D match, TRBD1 (5 bases). The ends were cut back, 5 bases at V and 3 bases at J, with 14 bases in the middle. Germline CDR1 reads SGHAT; CDR2 reads FQNNGV. This CDR3 comprises 15 residues. The DNA for the CDR3 is TGTGCCAGCAGCCCGGGACCGAGGGTCAATCAGCCCCAGCATTTT. It encodes CASSPGPRVNQPQHF.

The gene calls are TRBV7-9 and TRBJ1-6, with a possible D match to TRBD1 (5 bases). Germline V gene lookup returns CDR1 SEHNR and CDR2 FQNEAQ (reference sequence). The ends were cut back, 7 bases at V and 8 bases at J, with 15 bases in the middle. There are 14 residues in the CDR3. The CDR3 nucleotides read TGTGCCAGCAACCTCGGGACTCGGGATTCACCCCTCCACTTT. Translated: CASNLGTRDSPLHF.

Of note for this clone: The same CDR3 arises from other DNA sequences in this sample as well. The rearrangement joins TRBV29-1 to TRBJ1-5; the D is unclear. CDR1 and CDR2 from the germline V gene are SQVTM and ANQGSEA. With 4 bases removed from V and 3 bases from J, the gap between germline ends came to 7 bases. This CDR3 is built from 12 residues. CDR3 amino acids: CSVGAVNQPQHF. CDR3 DNA: TGCAGCGTTGGGGCGGTCAATCAGCCCCAGCATTTT.

This clone was seen repeatedly, ten times or more. The chain recombines TRBV6-1 with TRBJ2-3, with TRBD1 matching 7 bases. Germline V lookup: CDR1 MNHNS, CDR2 SASEGT. CDR3 length: 15 amino acids. The ends lost 5 bases at V and 5 bases at J; junction bases unmatched: 10. For the CDR3, the DNA is TGTGCCAGCAGTCCAGTGACAGGGCGGATAGATACGCAGTATTTT. Its protein is CASSPVTGRIDTQYF.

The chain carries TRBV10-3 and TRBJ2-7; 7 positions agree with TRBD1. Germline V gene sequence: CDR1 ENHRY, CDR2 SYGVKD. This CDR3 has 15 amino acids. With 0 bases clipped from V and 2 bases from J, the junction kept 4 bases outside the gene matches. CDR3 in DNA: TGTGCCATCAGTGAGTCGATGGGACAGACCTACGAGCAGTACTTC. As protein: CAISESMGQTYEQYF.

The CDR3, as DNA: TGTGCCAGCACCAAAAGTGGGTACGAGCAGTACTTC. Protein sequence: CASTKSGYEQYF. The chain is built from TRBV5-6 and TRBJ2-7; no firm D call. Between the trimmed V and J ends, which lost 6 bases and 4 bases, there was a span of 11 bases. The CDR3 loop spans 12 amino acids. Germline lookup yields CDR1 SGHDT and CDR2 YYEEEE. Drawing the rest from reference TRBV5-6 and TRBJ2-7, the complete variable domain is DAGVTQSPTHLIKTRGQQVTLRCSPKSGHDTVSWYQQALGQGPQFIFQYYEEEERQRGNFPDRFSGHQFPNYSSELNVNALLLGDSALYLCASTKSGYEQYFGPGTRLTVT.

This rearrangement joins TRBV10-3 to TRBJ2-1, with 7 nucleotides matching TRBD2. V dropped 5 bases and J dropped 3; count of bases not matched to a gene: 7. The CDR3 contains 15 residues. Per the germline V gene, CDR1 is ENHRY and CDR2 is SYGVKD. This chain's CDR3 is CAISSSGLNYNEQFF. The CDR3 region has the DNA TGTGCCATCAGTAGCTCGGGACTAAACTACAATGAGCAGTTCTTC.

This clone was counted a few times. V is TRBV19 and J is TRBJ1-4; 7 positions agree with TRBD1. The germline gives CDR1 LNHDA, CDR2 SQIVND (reference sequence). The CDR3 loop spans 13 amino acids. Losses at the gene ends were 7 bases for V and 7 bases for J; bases not matched to a gene: 6. The CDR3 nucleotides are TGTGCCAGTAAGCGGGACAGAGCTGAAAAACTGTTTTTT. This translates into CASKRDRAEKLFF.

Ten or more counts support this clone. V is TRBV5-1 and J is TRBJ2-2; unclear D gene. With 2 bases removed from V and 6 bases from J, the gap between germline ends came to 8 bases. Germline CDR1 is SGHRS and CDR2 is YFSETQ. This CDR3 is 13 amino acids long. The CDR3 DNA reads TGCGCCAGCAGCTTAAGGCAGGCCGGGGAGCTGTTTTTT. This codes for CASSLRQAGELFF.

This sequence joins TRBV30 and TRBJ2-6, with 9 bases aligning to TRBD1. With V trimmed by 3 bases and J by 0 bases, 6 bases remained unmatched. The CDR3 has 17 residues. Germline V CDR1 and CDR2: GTSNPN, SVGIG (reference sequence). DNA for the CDR3: TGTGCCTGGAGCCCCGGGACAGGGCGCTCTGGGGCCAACGTCCTGACTTTC. Protein product: CAWSPGTGRSGANVLTF. The variable domain in full, with the rest retrieved from reference TRBV30 and TRBJ2-6, is SQTIHQWPATLVQPVGSPLSLECTVEGTSNPNLYWYRQAAGRGLQLLFYSVGIGQISSEVPQNLSASRPQDRQFILSSKKLLLSDSGFYLCAWSPGTGRSGANVLTFGAGSRLTVL.

The J gene is TRBJ2-2, the V gene TRBV5-4; 10 bases match TRBD1. Germline V lookup: CDR1 SGHNT, CDR2 YYREEE (reference sequence). The CDR3 contains 15 residues. Germline trimming cut 4 bases from V and 3 bases from J; bases unmatched to any gene: 3. The CDR3 sequence is CASSAGQGYTGELFF. The CDR3 DNA reads as TGTGCCAGCAGCGCGGGACAGGGGTACACCGGGGAGCTGTTTTTT.

This clone showed up just once. V usage is TRBV27 and J usage is TRBJ2-5, with D perhaps being TRBD1 or TRBD2 (5 bases each). The germline gives CDR1 MNHEY, CDR2 SMNVEV (reference sequence). The CDR3 length is 15 residues. The germline V and J ends were trimmed by 0 bases and 4 bases, with 12 bases remaining between them. CDR3 coding DNA: TGTGCCAGCAGTTTATCCTTCCAGGGAGTAGAGACCCAGTACTTC. The encoded protein is CASSLSFQGVETQYF.

The J gene is TRBJ1-4, the V gene TRBV4-1; D is unresolved. The CDR3 totals 16 residues. In germline, CDR1 is MGHRA, CDR2 YSYEKL. The V end lost 1 base, the J end lost 0 bases, and 9 bases lay between the germline ends. DNA for the CDR3: TGCGCCAGCAGCCAAGCGGGAGGGCCAACTAATGAAAAACTGTTTTTT. Translated: CASSQAGGPTNEKLFF.

V gene TRBV6-1 combines with J gene TRBJ2-7, with 7 bases aligning to TRBD1. CDR3 size: 15 residues. Germline values: CDR1 MNHNS, CDR2 SASEGT. Trimming at V came to 3 bases and at J to 7 bases, leaving 12 bases not matched to a gene. The CDR3 region has the DNA TGTGCCAGCAGTGACCGACAGGGATTTTTGGAGGAGCAGTACTTC. This gives the protein CASSDRQGFLEEQYF.

V gene TRBV2 combines with J gene TRBJ2-2; tentatively, D is TRBD2 (6 bases). The CDR3 spans 14 residues. Germline CDR1 is SNHLY and CDR2 is FYNNEI. Trimming pared 9 bases from V and 4 bases from J, leaving 15 bases between. CDR3 DNA: TGTGCCAGTCTACTAAACGGGGGCACCGGGGAGCTGTTTTTT. Amino acid sequence: CASLLNGGTGELFF.

This chain connects TRBV9 to TRBJ2-7; TRBD1 or TRBD2 may be the D gene (5 bases each). V gave up 0 bases and J gave up 1 base, with 14 bases separating them. The CDR3 length is 16 residues. The V gene's germline CDR1 is SGDLS and CDR2 YYNGEE. DNA of the CDR3: TGTGCCAGCAGCGTAGAAGTCGGGACCGCTTCCTACGAGCAGTACTTC. It specifies CASSVEVGTASYEQYF.

This chain connects TRBV7-3 to TRBJ2-3; perhaps TRBD2 as D (6 bases). Germline CDR1 and CDR2: SGHTA and FQGTGA. The CDR3 contains 16 residues. V was shortened by 5 bases and J by 2 bases, with 17 bases between the two germline ends. CDR3 sequence: CASSPSGRGATDTQYF. The CDR3 coding sequence is TGTGCCAGCAGCCCCTCGGGGCGGGGAGCCACAGATACGCAGTATTTT.

The gene calls are TRBV10-3 and TRBJ1-5, with D perhaps matching TRBD1 (5 bases). Germline-derived CDR1 and CDR2 are ENHRY and SYGVKD. CDR3 length: 12 amino acids. V shed 8 bases and J shed 6 bases, with 11 bases lying between them. The CDR3 here is CAIQDGGQPQHF. CDR3 nucleotide sequence: TGTGCCATCCAGGACGGGGGTCAGCCCCAGCATTTT.

The chain carries TRBV7-9 and TRBJ2-2; D is possibly TRBD2 (5 bases). Per germline, CDR1 SEHNR and CDR2 FQNEAQ (reference sequence). The V and J ends lost 3 bases and 1 base respectively, with 12 bases between them. The CDR3 has 16 amino acids. The chain's CDR3 is CASSFKRTGNTGELFF. The CDR3 bases are TGTGCCAGCAGCTTTAAGCGGACGGGGAACACCGGGGAGCTGTTTTTT.

This chain uses TRBV7-6 with TRBJ2-2; D unclear. The CDR3 loop spans 14 amino acids. The germline V gene has CDR1 SGHVS and CDR2 FNYEAQ. V was pared by 4 bases and J by 4 bases, with 10 bases between. In nucleotides, the CDR3 is TGTGCCAGCAGCTCGCAGGAGCGCACCGGGGAGCTGTTTTTT. Protein: CASSSQERTGELFF. The full variable domain, its missing parts supplied by reference TRBV7-6 and TRBJ2-2, is GAGVSQSPRYKVTKRGQDVALRCDPISGHVSLYWYRQALGQGPEFLTYFNYEAQQDKSGLPNDRFSAERPEGSISTLTIQRTEQRDSAMYRCASSSQERTGELFFGEGSRLTVL.

A word on this clone: Other DNA variants within this sample encode the same CDR3. The V call is TRBV2, the J call TRBJ1-5, with D possibly TRBD1 on 6 matching bases. The CDR3 sequence is 14 residues long. The germline V gene encodes CDR1 SNHLY and CDR2 FYNNEI. Trimming took 6 bases from V and 3 from J, leaving 12 bases between them. CDR3 sequence (DNA): TGTGCCAGCAGCGAGGACAGTAACAATCAGCCCCAGCATTTT. It specifies CASSEDSNNQPQHF.

The chain joins TRBV18 to TRBJ2-7, with 8 positions matching TRBD1. The CDR3 runs 15 residues. Losses at the gene ends were 6 bases for V and 5 bases for J; bases not matched to a gene: 12. Germline V CDR1 and CDR2: KGHSH, LQKENI. CDR3 sequence reads: CASSPRPGGRDEQYF. The DNA of the CDR3 is TGTGCCAGCTCTCCCCGTCCAGGGGGCCGGGACGAGCAGTACTTC.

In DNA form, the CDR3 reads TGTGCCAGCCGACGGCGGGGGGTGAACACTGAAGCTTTCTTT. Amino acid sequence: CASRRRGVNTEAFF. The genes are TRBV28 and TRBJ1-1, with D maybe TRBD1 (5 bases). This CDR3 region has 14 residues. Germline lookup yields CDR1 MDHEN and CDR2 SYDVKM. V gave up 8 bases and J gave up 0 bases, with 13 bases separating them.

This clone has a single count. One end of the junction is discordant with germline, which a read error may explain. The J gene is TRBJ1-1, the V gene TRBV5-1, with 7 bases identical to TRBD1. There are 16 residues in the CDR3. Germline CDR1 reads SGHRS; CDR2 reads YFSETQ. The CDR3 spells CASSLEGASPNSEAFF. Here the CDR3 DNA reads TGCGCCAGCAGCTTGGAGGGGGCGTCACCGAACAGTGAAGCTTTCTTT.